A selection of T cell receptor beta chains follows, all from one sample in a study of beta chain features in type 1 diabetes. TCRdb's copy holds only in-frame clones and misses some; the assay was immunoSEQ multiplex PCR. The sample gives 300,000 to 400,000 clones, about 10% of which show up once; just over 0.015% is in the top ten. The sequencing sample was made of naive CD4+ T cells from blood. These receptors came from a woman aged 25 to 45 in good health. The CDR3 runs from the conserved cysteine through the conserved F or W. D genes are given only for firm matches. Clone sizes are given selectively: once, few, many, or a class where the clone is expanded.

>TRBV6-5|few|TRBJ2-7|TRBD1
TGTGCCAGCAGTTACACCCAGGGACAGGTCTACGAGCAGTACTTC
CASSYTQGQVYEQYF
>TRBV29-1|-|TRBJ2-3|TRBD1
TGCAGCGTTGACGGGTCTTGGGACAGGGGCTTTAGCACAGATACGCAGTATTTT
CSVDGSWDRGFSTDTQYF
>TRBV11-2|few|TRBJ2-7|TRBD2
TGTGCCAGCAGCTTCATCCGGACTAGCTACGAGCAGTACTTC
CASSFIRTSYEQYF
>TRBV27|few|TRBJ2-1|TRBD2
TGTGCCAGCAGTTTAACCGGAACTAGCGGGAAGGTAGGGCGGTTCTTC
CASSLTGTSGKVGRFF
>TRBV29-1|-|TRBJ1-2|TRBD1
TGCAGCGTTGATGGGGACAGGGGGCCTGGCTACACCTTC
CSVDGDRGPGYTF
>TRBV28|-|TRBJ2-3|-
TGTGCCAGCAGTCAGCCGGGACTAGATACGCAGTATTTT
CASSQPGLDTQYF
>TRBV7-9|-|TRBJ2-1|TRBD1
TGTGCCAGCAGCTTACTCACAGGGGGGAATAATGAGCAGTTCTTC
CASSLLTGGNNEQFF
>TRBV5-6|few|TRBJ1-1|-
TGTGCCAGCGGGCGATACACTGAAGCTTTCTTT
CASGRYTEAFF
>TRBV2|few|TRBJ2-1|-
TGTGCCAGCAGGGCCTGGGACACTAGGAGGCTCTTC
CASRAWDTRRLF
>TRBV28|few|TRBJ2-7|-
TGTGCCAGCAGTTCGTATCGGGGGACCTACGAGCAGTACTTC
CASSSYRGTYEQYF
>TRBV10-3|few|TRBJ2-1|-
TGTGCCATCAGTCCCAGCGTCCCCTACAATGAGCAGTTCTTC
CAISPSVPYNEQFF
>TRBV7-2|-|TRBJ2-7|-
TGTGCCAGCAGCTTGGGCGCAACCTACGAGCAGTACTTC
CASSLGATYEQYF
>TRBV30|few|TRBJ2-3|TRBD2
TGTGCCTGGAGTGTGATAGCGGGAGTTACGCAGTATTTT
CAWSVIAGVTQYF
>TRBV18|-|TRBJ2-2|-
TGTGCCAGCTCACCACGGGACTTCGCCGGGGAGCTGTTTTTT
CASSPRDFAGELFF
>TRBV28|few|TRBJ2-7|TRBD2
TGTGCCACCGACCTAGCGGGAGGAGGATCCTACGAGCAGTACTTC
CATDLAGGGSYEQYF
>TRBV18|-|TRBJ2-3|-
TGTGCCAGCTCACCACGTTCTCGGGGCACAGATACGCAGTATTTT
CASSPRSRGTDTQYF
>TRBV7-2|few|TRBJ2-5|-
TGTGCCAGCAGCTTAGTAGTATTGGACCAAGAGACCCAGTACTTC
CASSLVVLDQETQYF
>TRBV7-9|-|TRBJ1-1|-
TGTGCCAGCAGCTTAGGGGAGGTGAACACTGAAGCTTTCTTT
CASSLGEVNTEAFF
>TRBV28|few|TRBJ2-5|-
TGTGCCAGCAGGGAGACAGCTCAAGAGACCCAGTACTTC
CASRETAQETQYF
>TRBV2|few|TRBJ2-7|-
TGTGCCAGCAGTGATAACGACAGGAGACCCTACGAGCAGTACTTC
CASSDNDRRPYEQYF
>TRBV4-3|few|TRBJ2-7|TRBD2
TGCGCCAGCAGCCAACACATAGCGGGAGGATCCTACGAGCAGTACTTC
CASSQHIAGGSYEQYF
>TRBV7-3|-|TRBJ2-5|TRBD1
TGTGCCAGCAGCTTAACTCCTCAGGGACAGGGCTTTCAAGAGACCCAGTACTTC
CASSLTPQGQGFQETQYF
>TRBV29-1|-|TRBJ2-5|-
TGCAGCGTTGCAAGCCCCGGTCCACAAGAGACCCAGTACTTC
CSVASPGPQETQYF
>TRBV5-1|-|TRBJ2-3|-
TGCGCCAGCAGCCCCGACCTGTCCAGGCGCACAGATACGCAGTATTTT
CASSPDLSRRTDTQYF
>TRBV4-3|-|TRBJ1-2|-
TGCGCCAGCAGCCAAGAGACCGACACTCAGTGGAACTATGGCTACACCTTC
CASSQETDTQWNYGYTF
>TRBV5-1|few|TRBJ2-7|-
TGCGCCAGCAGCTTGGTCGCTAGACCTAGTTCCTACGAGCAGTACTTC
CASSLVARPSSYEQYF
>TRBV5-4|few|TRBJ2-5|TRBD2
TGTGCCAGCAGCTTGGGACTAGCGGGAGGAGAGACCCAGTACTTC
CASSLGLAGGETQYF
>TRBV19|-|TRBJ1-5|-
TGTGCCAGTAGTGTTTTGGCAGGGCCGAATCAGCCCCAGCATTTT
CASSVLAGPNQPQHF
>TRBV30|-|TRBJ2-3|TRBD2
TGTGCCTGGAGCGTGGGGGGGGATACGCAGTATTTT
CAWSVGGDTQYF